This record covers a single TCR beta chain. The data were taken from a study of cytomegalovirus exposure and HLA in healthy donors. PCR involved 60 Vbeta and 13 Jbeta primers. Some clones are missing from TCRdb's copy, which holds only in-frame ones; the method was immunoSEQ multiplex PCR. In the table there are 100,000 or so clones, 83% of which are singletons. Per the germline V gene, CDR1 is SGHRS and CDR2 is YFSETQ. V dropped 0 bases and J dropped 5; count of bases not matched to a gene: 6. The CDR3 contains 15 residues. The receptor's source is a man aged 18-30 years in good health and CMV-seronegative. This sequence joins TRBV5-1 and TRBJ2-7; 9 bases agree with TRBD1. Sequencing input: PBMCs. CDR3 sequence: CASSLGDRETHEQYF. CDR3 coding DNA: TGCGCCAGCAGCTTGGGGGACAGGGAGACCCACGAGCAGTACTTC.